A selection of T cell receptor beta chains follows, all from one sample in a study of blood T cell repertoires in COVID-19. Measured with immunoSEQ multiplex PCR; TCRdb has only the in-frame clones, and not every one. In the table there are about 310,000 clones, about nine tenths of which are singletons. The sequenced material came from PBMCs or T cells enriched from blood (not recorded which). Receptors were obtained from a woman aged 40 to 55 who had recovered from COVID-19. CDR3s include the opening cysteine and the closing phenylalanine or tryptophan. The order of the fields is J gene, D gene, V gene, CDR3 DNA, CDR3 protein. The D gene is left open where the match is weak.

TRBJ2-3 | - | TRBV5-1 | TGCGCCAGCAGCTTGGCCGGAGACCTGGATACGCAGTATTTT | CASSLAGDLDTQYF
TRBJ2-1 | TRBD2 | TRBV7-3 | TGTGCCAGCAGCTTGAGCGGGGGGGAGCAGTTCTTC | CASSLSGGEQFF
TRBJ1-1 | TRBD1 | TRBV19 | TGTGCCAGTAGTCCCTTCAGGGGGCGCGGGACTGAAGCTTTCTTT | CASSPFRGRGTEAFF
TRBJ2-3 | TRBD2 | TRBV29-1 | TGCAGCGTTTGTCTAGCGGGGAACACAGATACGCAGTATTTT | CSVCLAGNTDTQYF
TRBJ2-1 | TRBD2 | TRBV19 | TGTGCCAGTACCTCCTTCAGCGGGGGCACAGCCTACAATGAGCAGTTCTTC | CASTSFSGGTAYNEQFF
TRBJ2-2 | - | TRBV29-1 | TGCAGCGTCGCCCGGACAGCTACGAACACCGGGGAGCTGTTTTTT | CSVARTATNTGELFF
TRBJ2-1 | TRBD2 | TRBV24-1 | TGTGCCACCAGTGATACGAAAGGGACTAGGGTCAACAATGAGCAGTTCTTC | CATSDTKGTRVNNEQFF
TRBJ2-5 | TRBD1 | TRBV30 | TGTGCCTGGAGGGAACAGGGGGCTTTAAGAGAGACCCAGTACTTC | CAWREQGALRETQYF
TRBJ1-1 | TRBD1 | TRBV6-5 | TGTGCCAGCAGTTACGACAGGGAACGAACTGAAGCTTTCTTT | CASSYDRERTEAFF
TRBJ2-7 | - | TRBV28 | TGTGCCAGCAGTTTAGACCAGGGTCCCTACGAGCAGTACTTC | CASSLDQGPYEQYF
TRBJ2-1 | TRBD2 | TRBV7-2 | TGTGCCAGCAGCTTAAAAGGGACTAGCGAGAGGGGGGAGCAGTTCTTC | CASSLKGTSERGEQFF
TRBJ2-3 | - | TRBV7-9 | TGTGCCAGCAGTTTAGGCTACAGCACAGATACGCAGTATTTT | CASSLGYSTDTQYF
TRBJ2-1 | TRBD2 | TRBV11-2 | TGTGCCAGCAGCTTAAGCGGGGGGGCGATGGTTTATGAGCAGTTCTTC | CASSLSGGAMVYEQFF